This T cell receptor beta chain derives from a study of blood T cell repertoires in COVID-19. The overall study: Both acute and convalescent COVID-19 samples were obtained from the United States, Italy and Spain. Sample material is recorded as cDNA or gDNA derived from T cells, B-cell-depleted T cells, or PBMCs.

The CDR3 totals 17 residues. The V and J ends lost 6 bases and 4 bases, in that order; junction bases with no gene match: 13. The V gene's germline CDR1 is MNHNY and CDR2 SVGAGI (reference sequence). Per the study methods: Counts of nucleated cells, estimated from reference gene primer amplification, were obtained. This table comes from immunoSEQ multiplex PCR, and its TCRdb copy is limited to in-frame clones, with some not included. V, J and clone size reflect that table, while D and trimming were determined from the DNA. Among roughly 280,000 clones listed, around nine tenths were seen once. Sequenced material: peripheral blood. The chain has TRBV6-6 and TRBJ1-5, with 9 bases fitting TRBD1. The TCR sequence derives from a man aged 50-59 years with acute or convalescent COVID-19. CDR3 amino acids: CASSRGQGHAGNQPQHF. The CDR3, as DNA: TGTGCCAGCAGCCGAGGACAGGGGCACGCGGGGAATCAGCCCCAGCATTTT.